The source of this TCR delta chain is a study of gamma-delta T cells after stem cell transplantation. TCRdb re-analyzed the RT-PCR reads via CATT. The repertoire consists of more than 800 delta-chain clones, with over 1.1% occurring once and the leading ten covering roughly 82%. This clone is labeled as medium-sized. This DNA's translation differs at residue 4 from TCRdb's protein, which comes from a much larger clone; a read error is likely, and the protein shown is translated from the DNA. The germline V gene has CDR1 GEAIGNYY and CDR2 EKD. The CDR3 runs 19 residues. The material sequenced was gamma-delta T cells. V gene TRDV2 combines with J gene TRDJ1, with 13 bases lining up with TRDD3. The TCR originated in a human donor. It is not recorded whose cells these are; they may come from a transplant donor. CDR3 DNA sequence: TGTGCCTGTGGCACCTTACTGGGGGATACGCCTACGGGCACCGATAAACTCATCTTT. This translates into CACGTLLGDTPTGTDKLIF.